The 22 T cell receptor beta chains listed next were all sequenced from one sample in a study of cytomegalovirus exposure and HLA in healthy donors. 13 Jbeta primers and 60 Vbeta primers were used for the PCR. Produced via immunoSEQ multiplex PCR; TCRdb's table is partial and in-frame only. The sample yields under 200,000 clones, approximately 71% seen once. Sequencing was done on a sample of PBMCs. Receptors originate from a woman in her late teens or twenties in good health and CMV-seropositive.

The CDR3 loop is CASSQETLGGSEQYF. DNA for the CDR3: TGCGCCAGCAGCCAAGAAACTTTGGGGGGGTCCGAGCAGTACTTC. The J gene is TRBJ2-7, the V gene TRBV4-1; 7 bases are shared with TRBD2. Germline V gene data show CDR1 as MGHRA and CDR2 as YSYEKL. The CDR3 has 15 amino acids. V lost 0 bases and J lost 6; bases outside the gene matches: 8.

V usage is TRBV6-1 and J usage is TRBJ1-6, with D unclear. The CDR3 spans 15 residues. The ends were cut back, 8 bases at V and 5 bases at J, with 16 bases in the middle. Germline CDR1 and CDR2: MNHNS and SASEGT. CDR3 region: CASLLLREDNSPLHF. As DNA, the CDR3 is TGTGCCAGCCTACTTCTCCGGGAGGATAATTCACCCCTCCACTTT.

This rearrangement joins TRBV9 to TRBJ1-3; D gene ambiguous. Deletions cut 4 bases from V and 1 base from J, with 6 bases between. Germline CDR1 is SGDLS and CDR2 is YYNGEE. The CDR3 covers 13 residues. The CDR3: CASSLSSGNTIYF. CDR3 nucleotide sequence: TGTGCCAGCAGCCTTAGTTCTGGAAACACCATATATTTT. Using reference TRBV9 and TRBJ1-3 for the parts outside the CDR3, the full variable domain is DSGVTQTPKHLITATGQRVTLRCSPRSGDLSVYWYQQSLDQGLQFLIQYYNGEERAKGNILERFSAQQFPDLHSELNLSSLELGDSALYFCASSLSSGNTIYFGEGSWLTVV.

The chain combines TRBV2 with TRBJ2-7, with 9 bases identical to TRBD1. J lost 2 bases, V lost 3 bases, and 2 bases had no gene match. From germline, CDR1 is SNHLY and CDR2 FYNNEI. The CDR3 is 14 amino acids. CDR3 amino acids: CASSDRDRAYEQYF. In DNA form, the CDR3 reads TGTGCCAGCAGTGACCGGGACAGGGCCTACGAGCAGTACTTC.

The chain combines TRBV7-9 with TRBJ2-7, with D perhaps TRBD1 (5 bases). With 4 bases removed from V and 5 bases from J, the gap between germline ends came to 12 bases. This CDR3 has 13 residues. Germline V gene data show CDR1 as SEHNR and CDR2 as FQNEAQ (reference sequence). In DNA, the CDR3 is TGTGCCAGCAGCTCCAAAGACAGTAACGAGCAGTACTTC. Translation: CASSSKDSNEQYF.

This sequence joins TRBV13 and TRBJ1-2; the D gene is possibly TRBD1 (5 bases). The CDR3 length is 19 residues. From germline, CDR1 is PRHDT and CDR2 FYEKMQ (reference sequence). V was trimmed by 5 bases and J by 5 bases, leaving 30 bases between them. CDR3 sequence reads: CASSTRGAAAHLPSYGYTF. The CDR3 DNA sequence: TGTGCCAGCAGCACCCGCGGGGCCGCGGCGCACCTGCCGTCATATGGCTACACCTTC.

The chain is built from TRBV6-5 and TRBJ2-2; 11 nucleotides match TRBD1. The V gene end was trimmed by 6 bases and the J gene end by 3 bases; junction bases not matched to a gene: 3. The germline CDR1 and CDR2 sequences are MNHEY and SVGAGI. The CDR3 consists of 15 residues. The CDR3 loop is CASSRDRGDTGELFF. The CDR3 DNA is TGTGCCAGCAGCCGGGACAGGGGGGACACCGGGGAGCTGTTTTTT.

V is TRBV10-3 and J is TRBJ1-1; TRBD1 agrees at 8 bases. CDR3 length: 16 amino acids. The germline CDR1 and CDR2 sequences are ENHRY and SYGVKD. The ends lost 3 bases at V and 1 base at J; junction bases unmatched: 7. As DNA, the CDR3 is TGTGCCATCAGTGATTCCCCAGGGGGCCAGAACACTGAAGCTTTCTTT. Encoded protein: CAISDSPGGQNTEAFF.

The chain recombines TRBV19 with TRBJ2-7, with 8 bases matching TRBD1. The CDR3 is made up of 15 amino acids. CDR1 and CDR2 from the germline V gene are LNHDA and SQIVND (reference sequence). Trimming removed 6 bases from V and 0 bases from J; junction bases left unmatched: 7. The CDR3 sequence: CASSPNRGFSYEQYF. The CDR3 region has the DNA TGTGCCAGTAGCCCAAACAGGGGGTTCTCCTACGAGCAGTACTTC. The entire variable domain, with the rest obtained from reference TRBV19 and TRBJ2-7, is as follows: DGGITQSPKYLFRKEGQNVTLSCEQNLNHDAMYWYRQDPGQGLRLIYYSQIVNDFQKGDIAEGYSVSREKKESFPLTVTSAQKNPTAFYLCASSPNRGFSYEQYFGPGTRLTVT.

A single count supports this clone. The genes are TRBV15 and TRBJ2-7; 8 nucleotides match TRBD1. V lost 2 bases, J lost 4 bases, and 7 bases stayed unmatched. Germline V gene sequence: CDR1 LNHNV, CDR2 YYDKDF (reference sequence). There are 15 residues in the CDR3. CDR3 DNA sequence: TGTGCCACCAGCAGATACCCAACAGGGGGGTACGAGCAGTACTTC. This sequence encodes CATSRYPTGGYEQYF.

This chain joins TRBV5-6 and TRBJ1-5, with TRBD1 as a possible D gene (6 bases). CDR1 and CDR2 from the germline V gene are SGHDT and YYEEEE. The CDR3 covers 14 residues. Trimming left V 0 bases short and J 11 bases short, with 15 bases between. In nucleotides, the CDR3 is TGTGCCAGCAGCTTGGGTCAGGGAAGGGGGACCCAGCATTTT. Its translation: CASSLGQGRGTQHF.

The J gene is TRBJ1-5, the V gene TRBV5-5; a weak D match, TRBD1 (6 bases). Trimming removed 4 bases from V and 2 bases from J, with 16 bases in between. The CDR3 consists of 16 residues. The germline gives CDR1 SGHKS, CDR2 YYEKEE (reference sequence). The DNA for the CDR3 is TGTGCCAGCAGCCGAGGGCGGTCAGGGGGCAATCAGCCCCAGCATTTT. The encoded protein is CASSRGRSGGNQPQHF. Combining the CDR3 with reference TRBV5-5 and TRBJ1-5 gives the whole variable domain DAGVTQSPTHLIKTRGQQVTLRCSPISGHKSVSWYQQVLGQGPQFIFQYYEKEERGRGNFPDRFSARQFPNYSSELNVNALLLGDSALYLCASSRGRSGGNQPQHFGDGTRLSIL.

The chain has TRBV9 and TRBJ2-7; TRBD1 aligns across 7 bases. Germline-derived CDR1 and CDR2 are SGDLS and YYNGEE. V gave up 5 bases and J gave up 2 bases; unmatched junction bases: 7. This CDR3 spans 14 amino acids. The CDR3 region is CASSHDRDPYEQYF. CDR3 nucleotide sequence: TGTGCCAGCAGTCACGACAGGGATCCCTACGAGCAGTACTTC. The whole variable domain, filled in from reference TRBV9 and TRBJ2-7, reads DSGVTQTPKHLITATGQRVTLRCSPRSGDLSVYWYQQSLDQGLQFLIQYYNGEERAKGNILERFSAQQFPDLHSELNLSSLELGDSALYFCASSHDRDPYEQYFGPGTRLTVT.

CDR3 sequence (DNA): TGTGCCAGCAGCCTATCTACTACAGGGCCCCTTAATGAAAAACTGTTTTTT. Translating gives CASSLSTTGPLNEKLFF. This chain uses TRBV7-9 with TRBJ1-4; a possible D gene is TRBD1 (6 bases). CDR1 is SEHNR, CDR2 FQNEAQ, per germline (reference sequence). V lost 5 bases and J 4 bases, leaving 20 bases between the germline ends. The CDR3 has 17 residues.

This clone was recorded a few times. V and J are TRBV18 and TRBJ1-6; D perhaps matches TRBD1 (5 bases). Trimming removed 2 bases at V and 5 bases at J, with 13 bases between. The CDR3 totals 16 residues. CDR1 is KGHSH, CDR2 LQKENI, per germline. CDR3 nucleotides: TGTGCCAGCTCACCAAGCCCGGAGGGGCATAATTCACCCCTCCACTTT. Translating gives CASSPSPEGHNSPLHF.

V usage is TRBV4-3 and J usage is TRBJ2-1, with TRBD2 matching over 7 bases. Per germline, CDR1 LGHNA and CDR2 YSLEER. CDR3 size: 15 residues. The trim removed 2 bases at V and 2 bases at J, leaving 3 bases unmatched. The CDR3: CASSQSSGPYNEQFF. CDR3 in DNA: TGCGCCAGCAGCCAATCTAGCGGTCCCTACAATGAGCAGTTCTTC.

Comments on this clone: One end of the junction fails to match germline, which may point to a read error. V usage is TRBV7-9 and J usage is TRBJ1-1, with 7 nucleotides matching TRBD1. Germline CDR1 reads SEHNR; CDR2 reads FQNEAQ (reference sequence). CDR3 length: 15 residues. CDR3 residues: CSSSPRDSLNTEAFF. DNA for the CDR3: TGTTCCAGCAGCCCCCGGGACAGCCTGAACACTGAAGCTTTCTTT. The full variable domain, rest sourced from reference TRBV7-9 and TRBJ1-1, is DTGVSQNPRHKITKRGQNVTFRCDPISEHNRLYWYRQTLGQGPEFLTYFQNEAQLEKSRLLSDRFSAERPKGSFSTLEIQRTEQGDSAMYLCSSSPRDSLNTEAFFGQGTRLTVV.

DNA of the CDR3: TGTGCCAGCAAGGAAGGAGGCGGCAATCAGCCCCAGCATTTT. Protein product: CASKEGGGNQPQHF. This chain uses TRBV2 with TRBJ1-5; unclear D gene. Germline loops: CDR1 SNHLY, CDR2 FYNNEI. This CDR3 spans 14 amino acids. Trimming shortened V by 7 bases and J by 2 bases, and 12 bases separated the two germline ends. The full variable domain, its missing parts supplied by reference TRBV2 and TRBJ1-5, is EPEVTQTPSHQVTQMGQEVILRCVPISNHLYFYWYRQILGQKVEFLVSFYNNEISEKSEIFDDQFSVERPDGSNFTLKIRSTKLEDSAMYFCASKEGGGNQPQHFGDGTRLSIL.

CDR3 sequence: CASSPRTGGGYNSPLHF. DNA for the CDR3: TGTGCCAGCAGCCCCCGGACAGGGGGCGGGTATAATTCACCCCTCCACTTT. The rearrangement links TRBV7-2 to TRBJ1-6, with TRBD1 identical over 11 bases. The CDR3 is 17 residues long. CDR1 SGHTA and CDR2 FQGNSA come from the germline V gene. V was pared by 5 bases and J by 4 bases, with 7 bases of the junction left unmatched.

This clone was counted a single time. This chain joins TRBV6-1 and TRBJ1-1; D perhaps matches TRBD1 (6 bases). The CDR3 is 14 amino acids. Germline CDR1 is MNHNS and CDR2 is SASEGT. The ends were cut back, 10 bases at V and 5 bases at J, with 20 bases in the middle. CDR3 in amino acids: CATTETGEVTEAFF. CDR3 in DNA: TGTGCCACCACGGAGACAGGAGAAGTAACTGAAGCTTTCTTT.

V is TRBV28 and J is TRBJ2-7; 8 bases map to TRBD1. CDR1 is MDHEN, CDR2 SYDVKM, per germline. V lost 6 bases to trimming and J lost 7 bases; unmatched junction nucleotides: 14. The CDR3 is 15 residues long. CDR3 region: CASSPADRETGEQYF. The CDR3 DNA is TGTGCCAGCAGCCCAGCGGACAGGGAGACGGGAGAGCAGTACTTC. The full variable domain, rest sourced from reference TRBV28 and TRBJ2-7, is DVKVTQSSRYLVKRTGEKVFLECVQDMDHENMFWYRQDPGLGLRLIYFSYDVKMKEKGDIPEGYSVSREKKERFSLILESASTNQTSMYLCASSPADRETGEQYFGPGTRLTVT.

The count of this clone is one. The J gene is TRBJ2-7, the V gene TRBV6-6, with D possibly being TRBD1 (6 bases). V was pared by 3 bases and J by 5 bases, with 17 bases between. Germline lookup yields CDR1 MNHNY and CDR2 SVGAGI (reference sequence). The CDR3 is made up of 15 amino acids. CDR3 in DNA: TGTGCCAGCAGTTATCTTGTTGCAGGGGCCCACGAGCAGTACTTC. Amino acid sequence: CASSYLVAGAHEQYF.